One T cell receptor (beta chain) is described in this entry. The sample is drawn from a study of Ad26.COV2.S vaccination and SARS-CoV-2 variants. For the study at large: Administration of Ad26.COV2.S was intramuscular, either once or twice 56 days apart.

Germline V CDR1 and CDR2: LNHDA, SQIVND (reference sequence). With 5 bases removed from V and 0 bases from J, the gap between germline ends came to 8 bases. The CDR3 runs to 14 residues. Stated treatment: over 15 received Ad26.COV2.S at low or high dose, single or two shots; 5 received placebo; per-sample allocation not given. After the first vaccine or placebo injection, samples were drawn on day 63. Sequencing was performed with immunoSEQ multiplex PCR; in TCRdb, only in-frame clones are kept and a portion is missing. Counted here are roughly 420,000 clones, 89% occurring once; the ten biggest clones make up about 2.5%.

Sequencing was performed on peripheral blood, taken in a trial of Ad26.COV2.S vaccine versus placebo. The chain recombines TRBV19 with TRBJ1-3; D is undetermined. This clonotype was sampled from a person between 18 and 60 years old who received the Ad26.COV2.S COVID-19 vaccine or a placebo. Here the CDR3 reads CASSLWTSGNTIYF. CDR3 nucleotides: TGTGCCAGTAGTCTCTGGACCTCTGGAAACACCATATATTTT.